These T cell receptor beta chains were read from a single sample in a study of OX40 agonist ivuxolimab in advanced cancers. The table came from immunoSEQ multiplex PCR; TCRdb's copy has only in-frame clones and leaves some out. The sample has some 10,000 clones; about 66% are singletons. The sequencing used CD4+ or CD8+ T cells sorted from blood, collected in a trial of the OX40 agonist ivuxolimab. These receptor sequences come from an adult with an advanced solid tumor such as melanoma, head and neck, liver or kidney cancer. Each CDR3 is given with its conserved first and last residue. D genes are given only for firm matches. Size is omitted from some rows. Given values are once, few, many or a class for expanded clones.

V	J	length	size	D	CDR3	DNA
TRBV20-1	TRBJ1-5	9	-	-	CSEQQPQHF	TGCAGTGAACAACAGCCCCAGCATTTT
TRBV6-5	TRBJ2-2	15	-	TRBD1	CASNWAGQGGGELFF	TGTGCCAGCAATTGGGCGGGACAGGGCGGCGGGGAGCTGTTTTTT
TRBV6-6	TRBJ2-2	15	-	-	CASSYVGDDTGELFF	TGTGCCAGCAGTTACGTGGGAGATGACACCGGGGAGCTGTTTTTT
TRBV29-1	TRBJ1-6	15	once	-	CSVQTSGSDNSPLHF	TGCAGCGTTCAGACATCTGGGTCGGATAATTCACCCCTCCACTTT
TRBV19	TRBJ1-2	14	-	-	CASSILLANYGYTF	TGTGCCAGTAGTATACTCTTAGCTAACTATGGCTACACCTTC
TRBV7-2	TRBJ2-7	14	-	-	CASSLGVSGYEQYF	TGTGCCAGCAGCTTAGGCGTCAGCGGCTACGAGCAGTACTTC
TRBV7-9	TRBJ2-7	14	-	TRBD1	CASSVGTGEYEQYF	TGTGCCAGCAGCGTCGGGACAGGGGAATACGAGCAGTACTTC
TRBV5-1	TRBJ2-1	15	few	TRBD1	CASSFVGTGGNEQFF	TGCGCCAGCAGTTTCGTTGGGACAGGGGGCAATGAGCAGTTCTTC
TRBV11-2	TRBJ2-3	14	-	-	CASSPNGLTDTQYF	TGTGCCAGCAGCCCCAACGGACTCACAGATACGCAGTATTTT
TRBV19	TRBJ1-1	14	few	-	CASMFSSTGTEAFF	TGTGCCAGTATGTTCTCGTCGACGGGCACTGAAGCTTTCTTT
TRBV5-1	TRBJ1-5	13	-	-	CASSLSGGQPQHF	TGCGCCAGCAGTCTTTCGGGCGGTCAGCCCCAGCATTTT
TRBV4-3	TRBJ2-7	15	-	-	CASSQGQATSYEQYF	TGCGCCAGCAGCCAAGGGCAGGCGACCTCCTACGAGCAGTACTTC
TRBV5-6	TRBJ2-4	11	-	-	CASSQGGIQYF	TGTGCCAGCAGTCAAGGGGGGATTCAGTACTTC
TRBV5-1	TRBJ2-7	15	-	TRBD1	CASSPTGNIAYEQYF	TGCGCCAGCAGCCCGACAGGGAACATCGCCTACGAGCAGTACTTC
TRBV7-2	TRBJ2-1	14	once	-	CASSWGRRGNEQFF	TGTGCCAGCAGCTGGGGGCGCCGCGGAAATGAGCAGTTCTTC
TRBV4-3	TRBJ2-7	15	-	-	CASSQDLAETYEQYF	TGCGCCAGCAGCCAAGATCTGGCGGAGACCTACGAGCAGTACTTC
TRBV13	TRBJ1-1	16	-	-	CASSLRGSGLNTEAFF	TGTGCCAGCAGCTTAAGAGGCTCAGGTTTGAACACTGAAGCTTTCTTT
TRBV5-5	TRBJ1-2	15	-	TRBD1	CASSLSSGGVYGYTF	TGTGCCAGCAGCTTATCTTCAGGGGGCGTCTATGGCTACACCTTC
TRBV30	TRBJ2-2	14	-	TRBD2	CAWTMAGDVGELFF	TGTGCCTGGACGATGGCGGGAGACGTCGGGGAGCTGTTTTTT
TRBV6-5	TRBJ2-7	13	-	-	CASAAMSSYEQYF	TGTGCCAGCGCGGCTATGAGCTCCTACGAGCAGTACTTC